The 21 T cell receptor beta chains below all came from one sample that was sequenced in a study of cytomegalovirus exposure and HLA in healthy donors. The PCR contained 60 Vbeta and 13 Jbeta primers. The repertoire was sequenced with immunoSEQ multiplex PCR; TCRdb's copy has only in-frame clones and lacks some. The sample holds more than 150,000 clones, 70% to 80% seen once. The sequenced sample was PBMCs. Receptors were obtained from a male donor in good health and CMV-seronegative.

V usage is TRBV25-1 and J usage is TRBJ1-4; D unresolved. This CDR3 is built from 16 residues. V lost 2 bases to trimming and J lost 3 bases, with 13 bases between them. Per germline, CDR1 MGHDK and CDR2 SYGVNS. The CDR3 region has the DNA TGTGCCAGCAGTGAAGGGTTGAGGGCGGCTAATGAAAAACTGTTTTTT. It translates to CASSEGLRAANEKLFF.

This clone was seen a few times. The chain joins TRBV7-9 to TRBJ2-1; TRBD2 matches at 13 bases. The germline V gene has CDR1 SEHNR and CDR2 FQNEAQ (reference sequence). The CDR3 contains 15 residues. V dropped 1 base and J dropped 8; count of bases not matched to a gene: 2. The CDR3 reads CASSLEGLAGDEQFF. The CDR3 DNA reads TGTGCCAGCAGCTTAGAAGGACTAGCGGGAGATGAGCAGTTCTTC.

This rearrangement joins TRBV5-5 to TRBJ2-7, with 7 bases that match TRBD1. Germline V gene data show CDR1 as SGHKS and CDR2 as YYEKEE (reference sequence). The CDR3 has 14 residues. V lost 7 bases to trimming and J lost 4 bases; unmatched junction nucleotides: 11. The CDR3 coding sequence is TGTGCCAGCGCTAGAGGACAGGCCGAGTACGAGCAGTACTTC. This sequence encodes CASARGQAEYEQYF.

The CDR3 DNA sequence: TGTGCCAGCAGCTTGGCCCGGGTAAACACAGATACGCAGTATTTT. This codes for CASSLARVNTDTQYF. The V call is TRBV5-4, the J call TRBJ2-3; unclear D gene. Germline values: CDR1 SGHNT, CDR2 YYREEE (reference sequence). The CDR3 has 15 residues. Trimming took 0 bases from V and 2 from J, leaving 10 bases between them. The whole variable domain, filled in from reference TRBV5-4 and TRBJ2-3, reads ETGVTQSPTHLIKTRGQQVTLRCSSQSGHNTVSWYQQALGQGPQFIFQYYREEENGRGNFPPRFSGLQFPNYSSELNVNALELDDSALYLCASSLARVNTDTQYFGPGTRLTVL.

The chain joins TRBV21-1 to TRBJ1-2; the table's D call TRBD1 went unverified against the DNA. TRBV21-1 is classified as a pseudogene. This CDR3 spans 16 amino acids. CDR3 region: CASSKVARVVVYGYTF. As DNA, the CDR3 is TGTGCCAGCAGCAAAGTCGCCAGGGTCGTTGTCTATGGCTACACCTTC.

This clone came up once. This rearrangement joins TRBV6-7 to TRBJ1-1; 8 nucleotides line up with TRBD1. TRBV6-7 is an open reading frame, and its role is uncertain. The CDR3 is 14 residues long. The V and J ends lost 7 bases and 1 base, in that order; junction bases with no gene match: 5. The CDR3 DNA is TGTGCCAGCAACCCCGACAGGGGGAACACTGAAGCTTTCTTT. Translation: CASNPDRGNTEAFF.

This rearrangement joins TRBV7-2 to TRBJ2-1, with D possibly being TRBD2 (6 bases). The V and J ends lost 2 bases and 8 bases respectively, with 13 bases between them. The CDR3 has 14 amino acids. Germline-derived CDR1 and CDR2 are SGHTA and FQGNSA. CDR3 sequence (DNA): TGTGCCAGCAGCTTACGGGGCGGAGGGGATGAGCAGTTCTTC. Protein: CASSLRGGGDEQFF.

This clone was recorded only once. This rearrangement joins TRBV19 to TRBJ1-5; D is perhaps TRBD1 (5 bases). The CDR3 has 13 amino acids. V was pared by 5 bases and J by 4 bases, with 9 bases between. Germline CDR1 and CDR2: LNHDA and SQIVND (reference sequence). CDR3 nucleotide sequence: TGTGCCAGTAGTCCGGGACTGAATCAGCCCCAGCATTTT. It yields the protein CASSPGLNQPQHF.

The rearrangement joins TRBV28 to TRBJ1-5, with D possibly matching TRBD1 (5 bases). Trimming shortened V by 4 bases and J by 11 bases, and 12 bases separated the two germline ends. Germline CDR1 MDHEN, CDR2 SYDVKM. The CDR3 runs to 12 residues. In DNA, the CDR3 is TGTGCCAGCAGTTCTCAGGGTCGGGCCCAGCATTTT. Translated, it gives CASSSQGRAQHF.

The chain employs TRBV18 and TRBJ2-1; 8 nucleotides align to TRBD1. The CDR3 is made up of 14 amino acids. CDR1 and CDR2 from the germline V gene are KGHSH and LQKENI. V shed 4 bases, J shed 5 bases, and the junction held 4 bases outside the gene matches. The CDR3 nucleotides are TGTGCCAGCTCACGGACAGGGACGAACAATGAGCAGTTCTTC. This encodes CASSRTGTNNEQFF.

The V gene is TRBV27, the J gene TRBJ2-7; 10 bases map to TRBD2. Germline CDR1 MNHEY, CDR2 SMNVEV (reference sequence). This CDR3 is 15 amino acids long. The trim removed 4 bases at V and 3 bases at J, leaving 6 bases unmatched. The CDR3 here is CASSSALAGYYEQYF. Here the CDR3 DNA reads TGTGCCAGCAGTTCCGCACTAGCGGGATACTACGAGCAGTACTTC.

The genes are TRBV6-6 and TRBJ1-1; 7 bases line up with TRBD1. The germline V gene has CDR1 MNHNY and CDR2 SVGAGI (reference sequence). The CDR3 extends over 15 amino acids. The V gene end was trimmed by 5 bases and the J gene end by 0 bases; junction bases not matched to a gene: 6. Here the CDR3 DNA reads TGTGCCAGCAGTGGCCCAGGGGGAATGAACACTGAAGCTTTCTTT. As protein: CASSGPGGMNTEAFF.

The J gene is TRBJ1-1, the V gene TRBV2, with TRBD1 as a possible D gene (6 bases). The CDR3 contains 17 residues. The V gene lost 4 bases and the J gene lost 0 bases, with 18 bases spanning the gap. Looked up from germline, CDR1 is SNHLY and CDR2 is FYNNEI. CDR3: CASSGNRAAYMNTEAFF. CDR3 bases: TGTGCCAGCAGTGGGAACAGGGCAGCATACATGAACACTGAAGCTTTCTTT.

The chain is built from TRBV7-3 and TRBJ2-1; 8 nucleotides agree with TRBD1. Looked up from germline, CDR1 is SGHTA and CDR2 is FQGTGA. There are 15 residues in the CDR3. The trim removed 2 bases at V and 1 base at J, leaving 1 base unmatched. The CDR3 DNA reads TGTGCCAGCAGCTTAGACAGGGGTTCCTACAATGAGCAGTTCTTC. Translation: CASSLDRGSYNEQFF.

The V gene is TRBV27, the J gene TRBJ2-7; 7 bases map to TRBD2. CDR1 MNHEY and CDR2 SMNVEV come from the germline V gene (reference sequence). The CDR3 is 16 residues long. V lost 5 bases and J lost 6; bases outside the gene matches: 16. The CDR3 loop is CASSPQLQSGIGEQYF. In nucleotides, the CDR3 is TGTGCCAGCAGTCCCCAGCTGCAAAGCGGGATTGGCGAGCAGTACTTC.

The chain uses TRBV7-2 and TRBJ1-6, with a weak D call TRBD1 (6 bases). Germline V gene data show CDR1 as SGHTA and CDR2 as FQGNSA. CDR3 size: 15 residues. Trimming removed 5 bases from V and 10 bases from J, with 18 bases in between. The CDR3 loop reads CASSNPSGVGSPLHF. The DNA of the CDR3 is TGTGCCAGCAGCAACCCCTCAGGGGTAGGGTCACCCCTCCACTTT.

This clone has more than one count but fewer than ten. V is TRBV27 and J is TRBJ1-5; the match to TRBD1 covers 11 bases. This CDR3 spans 19 amino acids. V lost 8 bases to trimming and J lost 3 bases; unmatched junction nucleotides: 18. The germline CDR1 and CDR2 sequences are MNHEY and SMNVEV (reference sequence). CDR3 in amino acids: CASAPRTGGGRNFNQPQHF. CDR3 DNA: TGTGCCAGCGCACCTAGGACAGGGGGCGGACGTAATTTCAATCAGCCCCAGCATTTT.

In its sample, this clone was seen once. J is TRBJ2-5 and V is TRBV9, with 7 bases fitting TRBD2. The junction had 6 bases not matched to a gene; V was cut back by 4 bases and J by 9 bases. The CDR3 runs 12 residues. Germline CDR1 reads SGDLS; CDR2 reads YYNGEE. The CDR3 loop is CASSSIRGAQYF. CDR3 coding DNA: TGTGCCAGCAGCTCCATTCGGGGGGCCCAGTACTTC.

In DNA, the CDR3 is TGTGCCAGCAGTGCACTAGGGGGGGTCACTGAAGCTTTCTTT. Its protein is CASSALGGVTEAFF. The chain is built from TRBV2 and TRBJ1-1; D is perhaps TRBD1 (6 bases). The CDR3 loop spans 14 amino acids. The V and J ends lost 4 bases and 4 bases respectively, with 13 bases between them. Per germline, CDR1 SNHLY and CDR2 FYNNEI. Full variable domain (missing parts from reference TRBV2 and TRBJ1-1): EPEVTQTPSHQVTQMGQEVILRCVPISNHLYFYWYRQILGQKVEFLVSFYNNEISEKSEIFDDQFSVERPDGSNFTLKIRSTKLEDSAMYFCASSALGGVTEAFFGQGTRLTVV.

V and J are TRBV5-1 and TRBJ1-4, with a tentative D call TRBD1 (6 bases). The CDR3 totals 15 residues. V was clipped by 5 bases and J by 3 bases, with 14 bases between them. CDR1 is SGHRS and CDR2 is YFSETQ in the germline V gene. CDR3 bases: TGCGCCAGCAGGCAGAGGGGGGGATCTAATGAAAAACTGTTTTTT. It encodes CASRQRGGSNEKLFF.

V gene TRBV10-2 combines with J gene TRBJ2-3; 8 nucleotides line up with TRBD1. The germline CDR1 and CDR2 sequences are WSHSY and SAAADI. Trimming removed 2 bases from V and 6 bases from J; junction bases left unmatched: 4. CDR3 length: 14 residues. The CDR3 region is CASSETRQGDTQYF. CDR3 sequence (DNA): TGCGCCAGCAGTGAGACTAGACAGGGGGATACGCAGTATTTT.